This TCR beta chain was identified in a study of a mutant IDH1 vaccine in newly diagnosed glioma. The CDR3 totals 11 residues. Germline loops: CDR1 SGHDT, CDR2 YYEEEE. V lost 4 bases, J lost 12 bases, and 14 bases lay in between. Time point described: week 35, safety follow-up. In every dose of vaccine, 300 ug of mutant IDH1 20-mer peptide was given alongside topical imiquimod. Patients in the study were vaccinated eight times, receiving shots in weeks 1, 3, 5, 7, 11, 15, 19 and 23. This clone was seen a single time. What it binds is unknown. Produced via immunoSEQ multiplex PCR; TCRdb's table is partial and in-frame only. There are about 50,000 clones in the sample; 84% occur only once, and approximately 4% lies in the top ten.

The chain joins TRBV5-6 to TRBJ2-7; no reliable D call. This TCR came from a woman aged 18 to 35 with glioma. This specimen was PBMCs, taken from a glioma patient whose treatment included an IDH1 peptide vaccine. Written as DNA, the CDR3 is TGTGCCAGCAGCCCTAAGTTTCTCGTGTACTTC. Its translation is CASSPKFLVYF.